This is a list of T cell receptor beta chains from one sample in a study of cytomegalovirus exposure and HLA in healthy donors. The data were produced by immunoSEQ multiplex PCR, yet TCRdb's version contains in-frame clones alone and is incomplete. The data hold more than 85,000 clones, with approximately 77% observed a single time. The sequenced material came from PBMCs. The receptors here all came from a female donor in good health and CMV-seronegative. Both conserved end residues are part of each CDR3. A D gene is named only where the DNA matches it firmly. Size values are once, few and many counts, or a class for expanded clones, and some rows have none.

d_call	v_call	clone_size	j_call	cdr3_aa	cdr3_nt
TRBD1	TRBV9	.	TRBJ1-4	CASSTTGGKSEKLFF	TGTGCCAGCAGCACGACAGGGGGGAAGAGTGAAAAACTGTTTTTT
TRBD1	TRBV7-2	.	TRBJ1-2	CASSSTGQGNYGYTF	TGTGCCAGCAGCTCAACGGGACAGGGTAACTATGGCTACACCTTC
.	TRBV9	.	TRBJ1-1	CASALQGSTEAFF	TGTGCCAGCGCACTGCAGGGGAGCACTGAAGCTTTCTTT
.	TRBV2	.	TRBJ1-2	CASSSRPRVNYGYTF	TGTGCCAGCAGTTCGAGGCCGCGGGTGAACTATGGCTACACCTTC
TRBD1	TRBV5-8	once	TRBJ2-1	CASSLTAGTGGGYEQFF	TGTGCCAGCAGCTTGACTGCAGGGACAGGGGGCGGGTATGAGCAGTTCTTC
.	TRBV9	few	TRBJ1-6	CASSATGIYNSPLHF	TGTGCCAGCAGCGCAACAGGGATCTATAATTCACCCCTCCACTTT
.	TRBV25-1	.	TRBJ2-5	CASSEWKQEETQYF	TGTGCCAGCAGTGAATGGAAACAGGAAGAGACCCAGTACTTC
.	TRBV27	.	TRBJ2-6	CASSFLSWASGANVLTF	TGTGCCAGCAGTTTCCTAAGCTGGGCCTCTGGGGCCAACGTCCTGACTTTC
TRBD1	TRBV4-1	.	TRBJ2-5	CASSPQGMETQYF	TGCGCCAGCAGCCCACAGGGGATGGAGACCCAGTACTTC
TRBD2	TRBV30	.	TRBJ2-5	CAWSVRGRGARSTQYF	TGTGCCTGGAGTGTACGGGGGAGGGGTGCACGGTCGACCCAGTACTTC
.	TRBV11-3	.	TRBJ2-3	CASSLAGGLTDTQYF	TGTGCCAGCAGCTTAGCGGGGGGCCTAACAGATACGCAGTATTTT
TRBD2	TRBV7-7	.	TRBJ2-1	CASSLAGGNEQFF	TGTGCTAGCAGCTTAGCGGGCGGGAATGAGCAGTTCTTC
TRBD2	TRBV5-1	.	TRBJ2-5	CASSPQAGARETQYF	TGCGCCAGCAGTCCCCAAGCGGGAGCAAGGGAGACCCAGTACTTC
.	TRBV2	.	TRBJ2-2	CASSEKGPELIWNTGELFF	TGTGCCAGCAGTGAAAAGGGGCCCGAATTAATATGGAACACCGGGGAGCTGTTTTTT
.	TRBV27	.	TRBJ2-2	CASSFSRTGELFF	TGTGCCAGCAGTTTTTCCAGGACCGGGGAGCTGTTTTTT
TRBD2	TRBV7-2	.	TRBJ2-1	CASRLTSGDYNEQFF	TGTGCCAGCAGATTGACTAGCGGAGATTACAATGAGCAGTTCTTC
.	TRBV21-1	.	TRBJ2-7	CASSHEQYF	TGTGCCAGCAGCCATGAGCAGTACTTC
.	TRBV5-6	.	TRBJ2-1	CASSLTSGDEQFF	TGTGCCAGCAGCTTGACGTCAGGGGATGAGCAGTTCTTC
.	TRBV11-3	few	TRBJ1-1	CASSAGRGGGENTEAFF	TGTGCCAGCAGCGCGGGACGGGGGGGCGGAGAGAACACTGAAGCTTTCTTT
TRBD1	TRBV18	once	TRBJ1-1	CASSPRQGITEAFF	TGTGCCAGCTCACCTAGACAGGGGATCACTGAAGCTTTCTTT
.	TRBV9	.	TRBJ2-1	CASSDEGTMGYNEQFF	TGTGCCAGCAGCGACGAGGGCACCATGGGGTACAATGAGCAGTTCTTC
.	TRBV12-5	.	TRBJ1-1	CASGPDRPGYTEAFF	TGTGCTAGTGGCCCCGACAGGCCAGGGTACACTGAAGCTTTCTTT
.	TRBV19	.	TRBJ1-1	CASSISGITEAFF	TGTGCCAGTAGTATCTCAGGGATTACTGAAGCTTTCTTT